A single sample is the source of the 2 T cell receptor beta chains below, sequenced in a study of T-cell reconstitution after alpha-beta-depleted transplantation in children. Preparing the TCRbeta library involved the use of unique molecular identifiers. TCRdb called the PCR reads again in MiXCR, with one record for every CDR3 protein. Among some 48,000 distinct CDR3 sequences listed, around 5.9% were seen once. The material sequenced was PBMCs, mostly from graft donor cells, taken 60 days after TCRalphabeta/CD19-depleted stem cell transplant. The receptors come from a female patient aged 2-10 years who had a stem cell transplant for aplastic anemia, so the T cells may come from the graft donor.

This clonotype was counted at least ten times. The chain joins TRBV5-1 to TRBJ2-3, with D possibly TRBD1 on 5 matching bases. Germline CDR1 is SGHRS and CDR2 is YFSETQ. V dropped 4 bases and J dropped 6 bases, with 12 bases sitting between them. This CDR3 contains 13 residues. CDR3 in DNA: TGCGCCAGCAGCGTGCTGGGGCCGGATACGCAGTATTTT. This encodes CASSVLGPDTQYF.

There are many counts of this clonotype. This chain uses TRBV20-1 with TRBJ1-1; maybe TRBD1 (5 bases). The CDR3 sequence is 14 residues long. Between the trimmed V and J ends, which lost 4 bases and 0 bases, there was a span of 12 bases. In germline, CDR1 is DFQATT, CDR2 SNEGSKA (reference sequence). Here the CDR3 DNA reads TGCAGTGCTACCTCGGGGGGAATGAACACTGAAGCTTTCTTT. This codes for CSATSGGMNTEAFF.